Listed below are T cell receptor beta chains from one sample, sequenced in a study of blood T cells in healthy people across ages. TCRdb fed the 5' RACE reads into MiXCR, producing one record per CDR3 protein. The sample consists of some 1.8 million distinct CDR3 sequences, 35% to 50% of them appearing once. Source material: blood. Receptor source: a human donor in good health. Each CDR3 is given with its conserved first and last residue. The D gene is left open where the match is weak. The size of a clone is reported for some rows only, either as once, few or many, or as a class for expanded clones.

cdr3_aa | cdr3_nt | j_call | clone_size | v_call | d_call
CASSLQDREETQYF | TGCGCCAGCAGCTTGCAGGACAGAGAAGAGACCCAGTACTTC | TRBJ2-5 | once | TRBV5-1 | -
CASSQDGTSEWGKNIQYF | TGTGCCAGCAGCCAAGACGGAACTAGCGAATGGGGCAAAAACATTCAGTACTTC | TRBJ2-4 | - | TRBV4-2 | TRBD2
CASSLRGGMSTEAFF | TGTGCCAGCAGCTTGAGGGGCGGGATGAGCACTGAAGCTTTCTTT | TRBJ1-1 | - | TRBV5-5 | -
CASSLGRAYGYTF | TGTGCCAGCAGCTTAGGCAGGGCCTATGGCTACACCTTC | TRBJ1-2 | many | TRBV28 | -
CASSYIAGLTGELFF | TGTGCCAGCAGTTACATAGCTGGGCTGACCGGGGAGCTGTTTTTT | TRBJ2-2 | - | TRBV6-2/TRBV6-3 | -
CASSTFSNTIYF | TGTGCCAGCAGTACGTTTAGTAACACCATATATTTT | TRBJ1-3 | - | TRBV12-3/TRBV12-4 | -
CASSLGFPGTTSNEQFF | TGTGCCAGCAGCTTAGGGTTTCCTGGGACTACCTCCAATGAGCAGTTCTTC | TRBJ2-1 | few | TRBV7-2 | TRBD2
CASSQGRAANYGYTF | TGTGCCAGCAGCCAAGGCAGGGCTGCTAACTATGGCTACACCTTC | TRBJ1-2 | - | TRBV3-1 | -
CASSLVAHRDYGYTF | TGTGCCAGCAGTTTAGTCGCCCACAGGGACTATGGCTACACCTTC | TRBJ1-2 | - | TRBV12-3/TRBV12-4 | -
CATNPPRTDTQYF | TGTGCCACCAACCCACCCAGGACAGATACGCAGTATTTT | TRBJ2-3 | - | TRBV6-5 | -
CASSPRGGYEQYF | TGTGCCAGCAGTCCCCGGGGGGGATACGAGCAGTACTTC | TRBJ2-7 | many | TRBV12-3/TRBV12-4 | TRBD2
CASIDHYGGREEYF | TGTGCCAGCATAGACCACTATGGGGGAAGAGAAGAGTACTTC | TRBJ2-5 | few | TRBV6-2/TRBV6-3 | -
CSVAGQYYGYTF | TGCAGCGTCGCGGGACAGTACTATGGCTACACCTTC | TRBJ1-2 | few | TRBV29-1 | TRBD1
CASSVAQGFYGYTF | TGTGCCAGCAGCGTAGCACAGGGCTTCTATGGCTACACCTTC | TRBJ1-2 | - | TRBV9 | -
CASSVWREGPENYQETQYF | TGTGCCAGCAGTGTCTGGCGGGAGGGGCCGGAAAATTACCAAGAGACCCAGTACTTC | TRBJ2-5 | - | TRBV7-9 | TRBD2
CASSLNRLYDYTF | TGCGCCAGCAGCTTAAACAGACTCTATGACTACACCTTC | TRBJ1-2 | - | TRBV5-1 | -
CAGRQQPSTDTQYF | TGTGCCGGAAGACAACAGCCTAGCACAGATACGCAGTATTTT | TRBJ2-3 | - | TRBV2 | -
CASSLGQGTGQPQHF | TGTGCCAGCAGCTTAGGGCAGGGGACGGGTCAGCCCCAGCATTTT | TRBJ1-5 | - | TRBV7-2 | -
CASSRDRLETQYF | TGTGCCAGCAGTCGGGACAGGTTGGAGACCCAGTACTTC | TRBJ2-5 | few | TRBV6-5 | TRBD1
CASSLVKGREQFF | TGTGCCAGCAGCTTAGTCAAAGGACGTGAGCAGTTCTTC | TRBJ2-1 | many | TRBV7-2 | -
CASSQDFLEIQYF | TGTGCCAGCAGCCAAGATTTCTTAGAGATCCAGTACTTC | TRBJ2-7 | - | TRBV4-2 | -
CAISHTQGPLEKLFF | TGTGCCATCAGTCATACACAGGGACCATTGGAAAAACTGTTTTTT | TRBJ1-4 | - | TRBV10-3 | -
CASSEWEGYEKLFF | TGTGCCAGCAGTGAATGGGAGGGTTATGAAAAACTGTTTTTT | TRBJ1-4 | - | TRBV25-1 | -
CASGLVLSASWGRVAETQYF | TGTGCTAGTGGTTTGGTCCTCTCGGCTAGCTGGGGTAGAGTAGCAGAGACCCAGTACTTC | TRBJ2-5 | - | TRBV12-5 | -
CASSSYKREQYF | TGTGCCAGCAGCTCCTACAAGCGCGAGCAGTACTTC | TRBJ2-7 | once | TRBV12-3/TRBV12-4 | -
CSAYQETQYF | TGCAGCGCGTACCAAGAGACCCAGTACTTC | TRBJ2-5 | - | TRBV29-1 | -
CASSLLQGHTEAFF | TGCGCCAGCAGCTTGCTACAGGGTCATACTGAAGCTTTCTTT | TRBJ1-1 | - | TRBV5-1 | -
CASRGAGSSYNEQYF | TGTGCCAGCAGGGGAGCGGGGTCTTCCTACAATGAGCAGTACTTC | TRBJ2-7 | - | TRBV12-3/TRBV12-4 | TRBD2
CASSQHGGDYGYTF | TGTGCCAGCAGCCAACACGGGGGTGACTATGGCTACACCTTC | TRBJ1-2 | once | TRBV6-5 | -
CASSFAGGPGVNVLTF | TGTGCCAGCAGCTTTGCGGGGGGGCCTGGGGTCAACGTCCTGACTTTC | TRBJ2-6 | few | TRBV7-2 | TRBD2
CASSLPGTGSYNSPLHF | TGTGCCAGCAGTTTGCCCGGGACAGGCAGTTATAATTCACCCCTCCACTTT | TRBJ1-6 | - | TRBV28 | TRBD1
CSARDIRVTDGYTF | TGCAGTGCTAGAGACATCAGGGTCACGGATGGCTACACCTTC | TRBJ1-2 | - | TRBV20-1 | -
CASSYRGTNQPQHF | TGTGCCAGCAGTTACCGGGGGACCAATCAGCCCCAGCATTTT | TRBJ1-5 | few | TRBV6-5 | -
CSARSDGDSYEQYF | TGCAGTGCTAGATCGGACGGAGATTCCTACGAGCAGTACTTC | TRBJ2-7 | few | TRBV20-1 | -
CASSLAPDRDTEAFF | TGCGCCAGCAGCTTAGCCCCGGACAGGGACACTGAAGCTTTCTTT | TRBJ1-1 | few | TRBV5-1 | TRBD1
CSAIMGHSPLHF | TGCAGTGCTATCATGGGACATTCACCCCTCCACTTT | TRBJ1-6 | - | TRBV20-1 | -
CSAPDFRGGDTQYF | TGCAGTGCTCCCGATTTTCGGGGGGGAGATACGCAGTATTTT | TRBJ2-3 | - | TRBV20-1 | TRBD2
CASSESQGRAQYF | TGTGCTAGCAGCGAAAGTCAGGGGCGAGCGCAGTATTTT | TRBJ2-3 | - | TRBV7-7 | -
CSARRPLTGGNEKLFF | TGCAGTGCTAGACGACCCCTGACAGGGGGTAATGAAAAACTGTTTTTT | TRBJ1-4 | - | TRBV20-1 | TRBD1
CAGNIGGLNTEAFF | TGCGCCGGCAACATAGGGGGCTTGAACACTGAAGCTTTCTTT | TRBJ1-1 | - | TRBV5-1 | TRBD1
CASSEYSMGEKLFF | TGCGCCAGCAGCGAATACAGTATGGGTGAAAAACTGTTTTTT | TRBJ1-4 | many | TRBV5-1 | -
CSAQDRRTNEKLFF | TGCAGTGCACAAGACAGGAGAACTAATGAAAAACTGTTTTTT | TRBJ1-4 | - | TRBV20-1 | -
CASGLTTNTEAFF | TGTGCCAGCGGCTTGACAACGAACACTGAAGCTTTCTTT | TRBJ1-1 | - | TRBV25-1 | -
CASSSTGQAGRETQDF | TGCGCCAGCAGTTCGACTGGACAGGCCGGGCGGGAGACCCAGGACTTC | TRBJ2-5 | - | TRBV4-3 | -
CASTGQGRKTTYEQYF | TGTGCCAGCACCGGACAGGGCCGGAAAACGACCTACGAGCAGTACTTC | TRBJ2-7 | - | TRBV28 | TRBD1
CAGSLWGQDSYGDYTF | TGTGCCGGCAGCTTATGGGGGCAGGACTCCTATGGGGACTACACCTTC | TRBJ1-2 | - | TRBV7-8 | -
CASSQDIYSNQPQHF | TGTGCCAGCAGTCAAGACATCTATAGCAATCAGCCCCAGCATTTT | TRBJ1-5 | few | TRBV6-2/TRBV6-3 | -
CSAKIRDPTEAFF | TGCAGTGCTAAAATACGGGACCCCACTGAAGCTTTCTTT | TRBJ1-1 | - | TRBV20-1 | -
CASSLEVEGAFF | TGTGCCAGCAGCTTGGAAGTTGAAGGGGCTTTCTTT | TRBJ1-1 | few | TRBV5-5 | -
CASSPLRAGGNEQYF | TGTGCCAGCAGTCCCCTCAGGGCAGGGGGCAATGAGCAGTACTTC | TRBJ2-4 | - | TRBV6-2/TRBV6-3 | TRBD1
CSARGSNQPQHF | TGCAGTGCTAGGGGTTCAAATCAGCCCCAGCATTTT | TRBJ1-5 | many | TRBV20-1 | -
CASSSVYSEQYF | TGTGCCAGCAGTTCCGTATATTCCGAGCAGTACTTC | TRBJ2-7 | few | TRBV12-3/TRBV12-4 | -
CASSPQTSGAPYF | TGTGCCAGCAGTCCCCAGACTAGCGGAGCTCCGTACTTC | TRBJ2-5 | - | TRBV12-3/TRBV12-4 | TRBD2